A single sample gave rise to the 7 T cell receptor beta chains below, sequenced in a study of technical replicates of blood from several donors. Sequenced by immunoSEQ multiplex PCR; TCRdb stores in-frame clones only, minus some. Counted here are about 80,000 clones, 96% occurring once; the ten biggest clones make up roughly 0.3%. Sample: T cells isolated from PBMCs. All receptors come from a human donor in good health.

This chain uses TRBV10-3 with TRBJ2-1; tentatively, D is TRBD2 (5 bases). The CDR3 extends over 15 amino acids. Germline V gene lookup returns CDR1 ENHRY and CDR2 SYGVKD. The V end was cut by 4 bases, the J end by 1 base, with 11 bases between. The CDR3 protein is CAISGWGDSYNEQFF. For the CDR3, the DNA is TGTGCCATCAGTGGATGGGGAGATTCCTACAATGAGCAGTTCTTC.

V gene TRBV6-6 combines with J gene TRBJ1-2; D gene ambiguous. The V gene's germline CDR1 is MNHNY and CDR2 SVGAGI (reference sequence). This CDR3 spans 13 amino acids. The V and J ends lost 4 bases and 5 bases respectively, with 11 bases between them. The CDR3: CASSSLGEYGYTF. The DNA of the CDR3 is TGTGCCAGCAGTTCCCTAGGCGAGTATGGCTACACCTTC.

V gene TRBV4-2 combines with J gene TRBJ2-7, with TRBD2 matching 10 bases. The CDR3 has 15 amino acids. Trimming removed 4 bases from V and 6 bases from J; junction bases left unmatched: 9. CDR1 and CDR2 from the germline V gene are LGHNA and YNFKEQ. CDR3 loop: CASSPPPSGSCEQYF. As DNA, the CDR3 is TGTGCCAGCAGCCCCCCCCCTAGCGGGAGTTGCGAGCAGTACTTC.

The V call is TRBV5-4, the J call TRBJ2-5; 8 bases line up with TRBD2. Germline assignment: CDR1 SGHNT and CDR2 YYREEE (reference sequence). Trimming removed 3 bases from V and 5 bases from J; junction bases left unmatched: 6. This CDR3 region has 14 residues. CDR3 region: CASSSSGREETQYF. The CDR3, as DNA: TGTGCCAGCAGCTCGAGCGGGAGAGAGGAGACCCAGTACTTC.

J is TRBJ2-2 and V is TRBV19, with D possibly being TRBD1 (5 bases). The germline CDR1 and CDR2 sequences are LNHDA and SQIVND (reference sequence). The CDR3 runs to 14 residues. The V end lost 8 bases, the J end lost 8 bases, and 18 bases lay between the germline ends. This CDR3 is CASVAGIGRGELFF. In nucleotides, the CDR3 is TGTGCCAGTGTCGCAGGGATTGGAAGGGGGGAGCTGTTTTTT.

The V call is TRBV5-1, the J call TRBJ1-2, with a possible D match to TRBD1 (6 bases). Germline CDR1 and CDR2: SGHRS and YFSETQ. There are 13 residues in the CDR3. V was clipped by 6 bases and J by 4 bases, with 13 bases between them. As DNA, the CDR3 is TGCGCCAGCACCCTCCCGGACAGCTATGGCTACACCTTC. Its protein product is CASTLPDSYGYTF.

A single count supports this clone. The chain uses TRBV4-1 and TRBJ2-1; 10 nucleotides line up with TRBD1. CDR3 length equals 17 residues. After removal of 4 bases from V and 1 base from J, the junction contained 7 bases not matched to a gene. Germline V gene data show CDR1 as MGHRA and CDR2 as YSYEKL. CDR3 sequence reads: CASSRGADRGSYNEQFF. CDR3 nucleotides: TGCGCCAGCAGCCGAGGGGCGGACAGGGGGTCCTACAATGAGCAGTTCTTC.